The present entry profiles one T cell receptor (beta chain) with its context. This CDR3 region has 14 residues. Germline CDR1 SGHTA, CDR2 FQGNSA. Trimming stripped 4 bases from V and 1 base from J, with 10 bases between. Original processing notes: Estimated nucleated cell counts came from reference gene primer amplification. Sequenced by immunoSEQ multiplex PCR; TCRdb stores in-frame clones only, minus some. That table is the source of V, J and clone size, and D and trimming were worked out from the DNA. The sample has some 180,000 clones; 80% to 90% are singletons. The data stem from a study of blood T cell repertoires in COVID-19. Study information: Sources were T cells, B-cell-depleted T cells, or PBMCs; the material itself was cDNA or gDNA.

The sequencing sample was made of peripheral blood. The receptor was derived from an older man with active or convalescent COVID-19. The rearrangement joins TRBV7-2 to TRBJ1-1; D is undetermined. In DNA form, the CDR3 reads TGTGCCAGCAGCTCCTTGGGAGCGAACACTGAAGCTTTCTTT. Its protein is CASSSLGANTEAFF.